Listed here are 26 T cell receptor beta chains from one sample, sequenced in a study of T cells after yellow fever vaccination. TCRdb itself ran the 5' RACE reads through MiXCR, one entry per CDR3 protein. The table records a few hundred thousand distinct CDR3 sequences, about 15% of them present only once. The material sequenced was PBMCs, taken about 5 days after the first yellow fever vaccination. All receptors derive from a man younger than 35 who received the YFV17D yellow fever vaccine.

A few counts support this clonotype. The chain is built from TRBV20-1 and TRBJ2-7; D is possibly TRBD1 (5 bases). Germline V gives CDR1 DFQATT, CDR2 SNEGSKA (reference sequence). The CDR3 totals 13 residues. Trimming stripped 5 bases from V and 4 bases from J, with 15 bases between. The CDR3 region has the DNA TGCAGTGCTGTCCGGACACAGTCATACGAGCAGTACGTC. Amino acid sequence: CSAVRTQSYEQYV.

In its sample, this clonotype was seen a few times. This chain links TRBV12-3 or TRBV12-4 with TRBJ2-4, with D possibly TRBD2 on 7 matching bases. Trimming took off 6 bases at V and 3 bases at J, with 12 bases between the two ends. This CDR3 comprises 14 residues. CDR3 loop: CASRRGGDKNIQYF. For the CDR3, the DNA is TGTGCCAGCAGAAGAGGGGGGGACAAAAACATTCAGTACTTC.

The table lists this clonotype with a few counts. The rearrangement joins TRBV5-6 to TRBJ1-4; D perhaps matches TRBD1 (6 bases). CDR1 SGHDT and CDR2 YYEEEE come from the germline V gene. This CDR3 has 16 residues. Trimming shortened V by 1 base and J by 0 bases, and 10 bases separated the two germline ends. The CDR3 DNA reads TGTGCCAGCAGCTTGTTGCAGGGGACAACTAATGAAAAACTGTTTTTT. It encodes CASSLLQGTTNEKLFF.

The J gene is TRBJ2-1, the V gene TRBV15, with 7 bases fitting TRBD1. With V trimmed by 3 bases and J by 2 bases, 13 bases remained unmatched. Germline CDR1 reads LNHNV; CDR2 reads YYDKDF (reference sequence). The CDR3 consists of 18 residues. CDR3 loop: CATSRTETGPPPYNEQFF. CDR3 DNA sequence: TGTGCCACCAGCAGGACAGAGACAGGGCCCCCTCCCTACAATGAGCAGTTCTTC.

The CDR3 bases are TGTGCCAGCAGCCTGTCGGGACTAGCGGGGACCTACGAGCAGTACTTC. Translation: CASSLSGLAGTYEQYF. The chain carries TRBV11-2 and TRBJ2-7; 13 positions match TRBD2. J was trimmed by 2 bases and V by 5 bases; bases with no gene match: 6. The CDR3 totals 16 residues. Germline V gives CDR1 SGHAT, CDR2 FQNNGV.

The rearrangement uses TRBV18 and TRBJ2-7; no reliable D call. The V end lost 6 bases, the J end lost 0 bases, and 9 bases lay between the germline ends. Germline lookup yields CDR1 KGHSH and CDR2 LQKENI. The CDR3 is 13 residues long. The CDR3 reads CASSPDGSYEQYV. In nucleotides, the CDR3 is TGTGCCAGCTCCCCTGACGGCTCCTACGAGCAGTACGTC.

The CDR3 loop reads CASSVRGTNYGYTF. CDR3 in DNA: TGTGCCAGCAGCGTAAGAGGGACAAACTATGGCTACACCTTC. The V call is TRBV9, the J call TRBJ1-2; weak D call: TRBD1 (6 bases). Trimming left V 1 base short and J 2 bases short, with 9 bases between. Germline CDR1 SGDLS, CDR2 YYNGEE. This CDR3 is built from 14 residues.

The genes are TRBV6-5 and TRBJ2-1; D remains unclear. Germline values: CDR1 MNHEY, CDR2 SVGAGI. Trimming took off 2 bases at V and 7 bases at J, with 6 bases between the two ends. The CDR3 consists of 12 residues. The CDR3 DNA is TGTGCCAGCAGTTACGGGCAAAATGAGCAGTTCTTC. It yields the protein CASSYGQNEQFF.

Worth noting for this clonotype: The junction departs from the called germline gene at one end, perhaps through a read error. The chain combines TRBV20-1 with TRBJ1-5, with 10 bases identical to TRBD1. The CDR3 runs 15 residues. The germline V gene encodes CDR1 DFQATT and CDR2 SNEGSKA (reference sequence). In DNA, the CDR3 is TGCAGTGCGCGGCAGTCGGGACAGGGGAATCAGCCCCGGCATTTT. Protein: CSARQSGQGNQPRHF.

This chain links TRBV20-1 with TRBJ2-5; the D gene could be TRBD1 or TRBD2 (5 bases each). Per the germline V gene, CDR1 is DFQATT and CDR2 is SNEGSKA (reference sequence). V was shortened by 6 bases and J by 2 bases, with 16 bases between the two germline ends. This CDR3 spans 14 amino acids. The CDR3 is CSALMGRRQETQYF. Written as DNA, the CDR3 is TGCAGTGCACTTATGGGACGGAGACAAGAGACCCAGTACTTC.

V and J are TRBV27 and TRBJ1-2; perhaps TRBD1 as D (6 bases). The V end was cut by 5 bases, the J end by 3 bases, with 16 bases between. The length of the CDR3 is 15 residues. The germline V gene encodes CDR1 MNHEY and CDR2 SMNVEV (reference sequence). The CDR3 coding sequence is TGTGCCAGCAGTCTCCAGGGGAGGGGAGACTATGGCTACACCTTC. Encoded protein: CASSLQGRGDYGYTF.

J is TRBJ2-5 and V is TRBV7-2; 9 bases match TRBD2. After removal of 1 base from V and 2 bases from J, the junction contained 5 bases not matched to a gene. Germline V lookup: CDR1 SGHTA, CDR2 FQGNSA. The CDR3 runs 16 residues. CDR3 DNA: TGTGCCAGCAGCTTAGTCCATGCGGGGGGGCAAGAGACCCAGTACTTC. It yields the protein CASSLVHAGGQETQYF.

V usage is TRBV2 and J usage is TRBJ2-2, with 10 bases fitting TRBD2. This CDR3 has 14 amino acids. The V segment lost 4 bases and the J segment 4 bases; nucleotides outside the gene matches: 0. The germline V gene has CDR1 SNHLY and CDR2 FYNNEI. The CDR3 loop is CASSGTSGTGELFF. Here the CDR3 DNA reads TGTGCCAGCAGTGGGACTAGCGGCACCGGGGAGCTGTTTTTT.

This clonotype has just a few counts. This chain connects TRBV29-1 to TRBJ2-7; D not resolved. CDR1 is SQVTM, CDR2 ANQGSEA, per germline. The CDR3 has 12 residues. V lost 8 bases to trimming and J lost 4 bases, with 15 bases between them. CDR3 nucleotides: TGCAGCTCATCTGGCCCCGGGTACGAGCAGTACTTC. As protein: CSSSGPGYEQYF.

V is TRBV5-1 and J is TRBJ2-1, with 8 bases identical to TRBD1. V lost 4 bases, J lost 6 bases, and 9 bases stayed unmatched. Germline assignment: CDR1 SGHRS and CDR2 YFSETQ. CDR3 size: 15 residues. This CDR3 reads CASSKDRVDGNEQFF. Here the CDR3 DNA reads TGCGCCAGCAGCAAGGACAGGGTAGACGGCAATGAGCAGTTCTTC. The full variable domain, rest sourced from reference TRBV5-1 and TRBJ2-1, is KAGVTQTPRYLIKTRGQQVTLSCSPISGHRSVSWYQQTPGQGLQFLFEYFSETQRNKGNFPGRFSGRQFSNSRSEMNVSTLELGDSALYLCASSKDRVDGNEQFFGPGTRLTVL.

The chain recombines TRBV12-3 or TRBV12-4 with TRBJ2-4; 10 bases align to TRBD1. The ends lost 6 bases at V and 1 base at J; junction bases unmatched: 6. The CDR3 runs to 16 residues. In DNA, the CDR3 is TGTGCCAGCAGCCCGTGGACAGGGGGGGCCAAAAACATTCAGTACTTC. This translates into CASSPWTGGAKNIQYF.

This chain links TRBV27 with TRBJ2-1, with D unresolved. Germline CDR1 is MNHEY and CDR2 is SMNVEV (reference sequence). The CDR3 sequence is 12 residues long. V lost 11 bases and J lost 8, with 16 bases in between. CDR3 region: CACLEELDEQFF. The CDR3 nucleotides read TGTGCCTGCCTAGAAGAGCTCGATGAGCAGTTCTTC.

The chain has TRBV20-1 and TRBJ2-1; 11 bases line up with TRBD2. Per germline, CDR1 DFQATT and CDR2 SNEGSKA (reference sequence). CDR3 length equals 15 residues. J was trimmed by 10 bases and V by 7 bases; bases with no gene match: 15. The CDR3 loop is CSVMERLAGGPEQFF. In nucleotides, the CDR3 is TGCAGTGTTATGGAGAGGTTAGCGGGGGGGCCCGAGCAGTTCTTC.

This rearrangement joins TRBV20-1 to TRBJ2-1, with D uncertain. The CDR3 is 14 residues long. Looked up from germline, CDR1 is DFQATT and CDR2 is SNEGSKA (reference sequence). V lost 6 bases to trimming and J lost 9 bases, with 21 bases between them. CDR3: CSAPGLVQSREQFF. In DNA, the CDR3 is TGCAGTGCGCCTGGGCTGGTACAATCGCGTGAGCAGTTCTTC.

The chain uses TRBV12-3 or TRBV12-4 and TRBJ1-1, with TRBD1 matching over 11 bases. The CDR3 totals 16 residues. V was clipped by 6 bases and J by 6 bases; unmatched bases: 12. The CDR3 DNA is TGTGCCAGCAGCCCGCCTGAGGGACAGGGGGGAGCTGAAGCTTTCTTT. Amino acid sequence: CASSPPEGQGGAEAFF.

V is TRBV12-3 or TRBV12-4 and J is TRBJ2-7, with 7 bases aligning to TRBD1. The V and J ends lost 3 bases and 5 bases, in that order; junction bases with no gene match: 4. This CDR3 contains 13 residues. CDR3 region: CASSFRGRNEQYF. Here the CDR3 DNA reads TGTGCCAGCAGTTTTAGGGGGCGCAACGAGCAGTACTTC.

In DNA form, the CDR3 reads TGTGCCACCAAACGACACGGGACAGGGGTCGAGCAGTACTTC. This gives the protein CATKRHGTGVEQYF. The chain is built from TRBV15 and TRBJ2-7, with 10 bases that match TRBD1. CDR3 size: 14 residues. Germline CDR1 and CDR2: LNHNV and YYDKDF (reference sequence). Germline trimming cut 7 bases from V and 6 bases from J; bases unmatched to any gene: 9.

This clonotype has only a few counts. The chain is built from TRBV24-1 and TRBJ2-1, with 12 bases lining up with TRBD1. Germline V gene sequence: CDR1 KGHDR, CDR2 SFDVKD. CDR3 length: 15 amino acids. The junction had 8 bases not matched to a gene; V was cut back by 5 bases and J by 10 bases. CDR3 DNA: TGTGCCACCAGTGGGGGGACAGGGGGCTGGGACGAGCAGTTCTTC. Protein sequence: CATSGGTGGWDEQFF.

V and J are TRBV18 and TRBJ1-3, with D perhaps matching TRBD1 (6 bases). This CDR3 has 16 amino acids. Germline V gene data show CDR1 as KGHSH and CDR2 as LQKENI. The V end lost 4 bases, the J end lost 1 base, and 14 bases lay between the germline ends. CDR3 in DNA: TGTGCCAGCTCACTACCGACAGGCCCTTCTGGAAACACCATATATTTT. Its protein product is CASSLPTGPSGNTIYF.

The rearrangement joins TRBV3-1 to TRBJ2-3; D is perhaps TRBD2 (5 bases). Germline V lookup: CDR1 LGHDT, CDR2 YNNKEL (reference sequence). The CDR3 is 13 amino acids. V lost 1 base and J lost 7, with 9 bases in between. The DNA for the CDR3 is TGTGCCAGCAGCCAAGCCGGGGAGCATACGCAGTATTTT. It yields the protein CASSQAGEHTQYF.

In its sample, this clonotype was seen a few times. The chain employs TRBV19 and TRBJ2-1; possibly TRBD1 for D (5 bases). This CDR3 region has 15 residues. The ends were cut back, 6 bases at V and 1 base at J, with 13 bases in the middle. Germline V gene lookup returns CDR1 LNHDA and CDR2 SQIVND (reference sequence). This CDR3 reads CASSGHPLSYNEQFF. The CDR3 DNA reads TGTGCCAGTAGCGGACATCCGTTATCCTACAATGAGCAGTTCTTC.